What follows are 19 T cell receptor beta chains derived from one specimen sequenced in a study of T cell responses to AZD1222 COVID-19 vaccine. Generated by immunoSEQ multiplex PCR, the TCRdb table keeps only in-frame clones and is missing some. The sample lists 110,000 or so clones, 80% to 90% occurring once. The input for sequencing was peripheral blood, taken 28 days after the second AZD1222 dose. The receptors stem from an adult who received the AZD1222 COVID-19 vaccine.

As DNA, the CDR3 is TGTGCCAGCAGTGGGGGTGGGGGCGCCAGTTCTGGCTACACCTTC. Residues: CASSGGGGASSGYTF. The rearrangement uses TRBV6-6 and TRBJ1-2, with D possibly matching TRBD1 (6 bases). The CDR3 has 15 amino acids. The germline gives CDR1 MNHNY, CDR2 SVGAGI (reference sequence). The ends were cut back, 5 bases at V and 7 bases at J, with 20 bases in the middle.

The CDR3 protein is CASSLGVSLTEAFF. The CDR3 nucleotides are TGTGCCAGCAGCTTAGGTGTCAGCCTCACTGAAGCTTTCTTT. The chain combines TRBV7-2 with TRBJ1-1; D is unresolved. The V end was cut by 1 base, the J end by 4 bases, with 10 bases between. The length of the CDR3 is 14 residues. CDR1 and CDR2 (germline): SGHTA, FQGNSA.

This chain joins TRBV30 and TRBJ2-7; D is undetermined. V dropped 3 bases and J dropped 6 bases, with 9 bases sitting between them. The CDR3 spans 11 residues. The germline gives CDR1 GTSNPN, CDR2 SVGIG (reference sequence). The CDR3, as DNA: TGTGCCTGGAGCTTGCAGTCCGAGCAGTACTTC. Encoded protein: CAWSLQSEQYF.

This clone is a singleton in its sample. The V gene is TRBV5-1, the J gene TRBJ1-3; the match to TRBD1 covers 7 bases. Germline V gives CDR1 SGHRS, CDR2 YFSETQ. V lost 4 bases, J lost 0 bases, and 4 bases stayed unmatched. The length of the CDR3 is 15 residues. The CDR3 DNA reads TGCGCCAGCAGCACGGGGACAGCCTCTGGAAACACCATATATTTT. The encoded protein is CASSTGTASGNTIYF.

The CDR3 loop is CASSPQAGGVGSGYTF. The CDR3 coding sequence is TGTGCCAGCAGCCCCCAGGCAGGGGGCGTAGGTAGTGGCTACACCTTC. The chain recombines TRBV7-2 with TRBJ1-2; 8 bases agree with TRBD1. This CDR3 region has 16 residues. The germline CDR1 and CDR2 sequences are SGHTA and FQGNSA. Trimming removed 5 bases from V and 7 bases from J; junction bases left unmatched: 15.

The chain combines TRBV6-1 with TRBJ1-1; 8 bases map to TRBD1. CDR1 is MNHNS, CDR2 SASEGT, per germline. Losses at the gene ends were 2 bases for V and 5 bases for J; bases not matched to a gene: 7. This CDR3 has 15 residues. CDR3 bases: TGTGCCAGCAGTGAACAGGGGGCGATTTGGACTGAAGCTTTCTTT. Protein: CASSEQGAIWTEAFF.

This chain uses TRBV27 with TRBJ2-3; D gene uncertain. The V end was cut by 10 bases, the J end by 6 bases, with 17 bases between. There are 13 residues in the CDR3. Looked up from germline, CDR1 is MNHEY and CDR2 is SMNVEV (reference sequence). CDR3 region: CATSWASADTQYF. The CDR3 region has the DNA TGTGCCACCTCATGGGCAAGTGCGGATACGCAGTATTTT.

The chain carries TRBV30 and TRBJ1-2; D unresolved. The CDR3 extends over 12 amino acids. V lost 2 bases, J lost 0 bases, and 4 bases lay in between. Germline assignment: CDR1 GTSNPN and CDR2 SVGIG (reference sequence). The CDR3 nucleotides read TGTGCCTGGAGTCAAACTAACTATGGCTACACCTTC. It translates to CAWSQTNYGYTF.

This chain links TRBV5-4 with TRBJ2-3, with 7 positions matching TRBD2. V lost 3 bases to trimming and J lost 4 bases; unmatched junction nucleotides: 8. The germline CDR1 and CDR2 sequences are SGHNT and YYREEE (reference sequence). CDR3 size: 15 residues. The CDR3 nucleotides read TGTGCCAGCAGCTCCCAGCGGGACGGGGCAGATACGCAGTATTTT. Translation gives CASSSQRDGADTQYF.

This clone was seen a single time. V and J are TRBV19 and TRBJ2-1; TRBD2 matches at 10 bases. The J segment lost 9 bases and the V segment lost 5 bases, leaving 13 bases of the junction unmatched. The CDR3 is 16 amino acids. CDR1 and CDR2 from the germline V gene are LNHDA and SQIVND (reference sequence). The CDR3 is CASSGSGTSAPVEQFF. CDR3 sequence (DNA): TGTGCCAGTAGTGGATCCGGGACTAGCGCCCCGGTTGAGCAGTTCTTC.

The genes are TRBV9 and TRBJ2-1; 13 bases match TRBD2. With V trimmed by 3 bases and J by 8 bases, 8 bases remained unmatched. CDR3 length: 16 amino acids. The germline V gene encodes CDR1 SGDLS and CDR2 YYNGEE. CDR3: CASSGLLAGGSDEQFF. The CDR3 bases are TGTGCCAGCAGCGGCCTACTAGCGGGAGGGAGCGATGAGCAGTTCTTC. Combining the CDR3 with reference TRBV9 and TRBJ2-1 gives the whole variable domain DSGVTQTPKHLITATGQRVTLRCSPRSGDLSVYWYQQSLDQGLQFLIQYYNGEERAKGNILERFSAQQFPDLHSELNLSSLELGDSALYFCASSGLLAGGSDEQFFGPGTRLTVL.

This clone was found once. The V and J genes are TRBV5-6 and TRBJ1-1; D not certain. CDR1 and CDR2 (germline): SGHDT, YYEEEE. The ends were cut back, 4 bases at V and 0 bases at J, with 10 bases in the middle. The length of the CDR3 is 14 residues. The CDR3 region has the DNA TGTGCCAGCAGCCCCTTCGGGGTGAACACTGAAGCTTTCTTT. This translates into CASSPFGVNTEAFF.

The J gene is TRBJ2-3, the V gene TRBV28; D call uncertain. Trimming took 5 bases from V and 2 from J, leaving 8 bases between them. This CDR3 contains 13 residues. The germline V gene encodes CDR1 MDHEN and CDR2 SYDVKM. This chain's CDR3 is CASSNPTTDTQYF. DNA for the CDR3: TGTGCCAGCAGTAATCCGACCACAGATACGCAGTATTTT.

The chain carries TRBV2 and TRBJ1-2; D is unresolved. The CDR3 spans 14 residues. V shed 4 bases and J shed 6 bases, with 15 bases lying between them. Germline values: CDR1 SNHLY, CDR2 FYNNEI. CDR3 residues: CASSGPVKGNGYTF. The CDR3 region has the DNA TGTGCCAGCAGTGGCCCCGTGAAAGGGAATGGCTACACCTTC. The variable domain in full, with the rest retrieved from reference TRBV2 and TRBJ1-2, is EPEVTQTPSHQVTQMGQEVILRCVPISNHLYFYWYRQILGQKVEFLVSFYNNEISEKSEIFDDQFSVERPDGSNFTLKIRSTKLEDSAMYFCASSGPVKGNGYTFGSGTRLTVV.

This clone was counted only a few times. V usage is TRBV6-5 and J usage is TRBJ2-1; D gene unclear. CDR3 length: 15 amino acids. Trimming took off 2 bases at V and 0 bases at J, with 8 bases between the two ends. Germline V lookup: CDR1 MNHEY, CDR2 SVGAGI. The CDR3 spells CASSYDPSSYNEQFF. In DNA form, the CDR3 reads TGTGCCAGCAGTTACGACCCTAGCTCCTACAATGAGCAGTTCTTC.

Worth noting for this clone: Other DNA sequences of this sample code for an identical CDR3. The V call is TRBV5-1, the J call TRBJ2-7, with D unresolved. The CDR3 is 11 residues long. Germline V gene lookup returns CDR1 SGHRS and CDR2 YFSETQ. Trimming stripped 0 bases from V and 4 bases from J, with 2 bases between. CDR3 sequence reads: CASSLGYEQYF. The CDR3 coding sequence is TGCGCCAGCAGCTTGGGGTACGAGCAGTACTTC.

This rearrangement joins TRBV19 to TRBJ2-2; D possibly matches TRBD1 or TRBD2 (6 bases each). The germline V and J ends were trimmed by 4 bases and 5 bases, with 14 bases remaining between them. The germline gives CDR1 LNHDA, CDR2 SQIVND (reference sequence). This CDR3 is built from 15 residues. The CDR3 sequence: CASSSGGAGTGELFF. CDR3 nucleotides: TGTGCCAGTAGTAGTGGGGGCGCGGGAACCGGGGAGCTGTTTTTT.

The chain uses TRBV4-1 and TRBJ2-7, with 10 bases lining up with TRBD2. This CDR3 has 16 residues. The V segment lost 4 bases and the J segment 2 bases; nucleotides outside the gene matches: 8. Germline V gene data show CDR1 as MGHRA and CDR2 as YSYEKL. This CDR3 reads CASSPTQSGRAYEQYF. In nucleotides, the CDR3 is TGCGCCAGCAGCCCCACCCAAAGCGGGAGGGCCTACGAGCAGTACTTC.

This chain links TRBV28 with TRBJ2-7; 8 positions agree with TRBD2. CDR1 is MDHEN and CDR2 is SYDVKM in the germline V gene. The CDR3 sequence is 15 residues long. Unmatched junction bases numbered 8, after V lost 5 bases and J lost 2 bases. CDR3 region: CASSRAGTRAYEQYF. CDR3 sequence (DNA): TGTGCCAGCAGTCGCGCCGGGACTAGGGCCTACGAGCAGTACTTC.